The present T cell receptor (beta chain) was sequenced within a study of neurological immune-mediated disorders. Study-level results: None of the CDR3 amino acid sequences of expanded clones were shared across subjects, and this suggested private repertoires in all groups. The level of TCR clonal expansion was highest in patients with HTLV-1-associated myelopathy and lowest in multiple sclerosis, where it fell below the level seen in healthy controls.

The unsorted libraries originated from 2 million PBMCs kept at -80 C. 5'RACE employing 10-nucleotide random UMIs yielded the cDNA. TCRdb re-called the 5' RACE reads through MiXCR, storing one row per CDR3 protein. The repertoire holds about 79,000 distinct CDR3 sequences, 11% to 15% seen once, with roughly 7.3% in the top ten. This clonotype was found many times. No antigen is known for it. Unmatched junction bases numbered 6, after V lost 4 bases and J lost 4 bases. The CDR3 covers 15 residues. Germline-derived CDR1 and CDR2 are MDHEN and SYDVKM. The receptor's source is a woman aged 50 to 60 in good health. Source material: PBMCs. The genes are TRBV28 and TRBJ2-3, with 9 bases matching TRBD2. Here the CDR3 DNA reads TGTGCCAGCAGTTCAGTAGCGGGAGTGCCAGATACGCAGTATTTT. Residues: CASSSVAGVPDTQYF.